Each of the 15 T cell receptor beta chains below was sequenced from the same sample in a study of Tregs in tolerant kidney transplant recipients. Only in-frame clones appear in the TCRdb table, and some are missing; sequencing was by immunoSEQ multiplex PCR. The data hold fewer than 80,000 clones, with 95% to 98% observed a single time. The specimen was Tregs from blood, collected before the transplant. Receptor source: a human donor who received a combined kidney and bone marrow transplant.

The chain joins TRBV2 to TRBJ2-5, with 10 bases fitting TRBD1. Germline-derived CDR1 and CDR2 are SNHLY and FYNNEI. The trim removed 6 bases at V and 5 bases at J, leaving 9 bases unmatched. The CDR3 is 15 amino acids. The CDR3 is CASSRGDRGWETQYF. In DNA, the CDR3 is TGTGCCAGCAGCCGGGGGGACAGGGGATGGGAGACCCAGTACTTC.

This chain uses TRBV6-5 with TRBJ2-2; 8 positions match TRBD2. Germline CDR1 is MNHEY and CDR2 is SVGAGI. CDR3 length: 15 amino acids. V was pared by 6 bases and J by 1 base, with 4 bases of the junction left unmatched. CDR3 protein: CASRRLAGNTGELFF. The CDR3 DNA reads TGTGCCAGCAGGAGGCTAGCGGGGAACACCGGGGAGCTGTTTTTT.

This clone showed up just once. CDR3 residues: CASSLEGFDYGYTF. The DNA for the CDR3 is TGCGCCAGCAGCTTGGAGGGGTTCGATTATGGCTACACCTTC. V gene TRBV5-1 combines with J gene TRBJ1-2; tentative D call: TRBD1 (5 bases). Germline V gene data show CDR1 as SGHRS and CDR2 as YFSETQ. CDR3 length: 14 residues. Trimming shortened V by 0 bases and J by 5 bases, and 11 bases separated the two germline ends.

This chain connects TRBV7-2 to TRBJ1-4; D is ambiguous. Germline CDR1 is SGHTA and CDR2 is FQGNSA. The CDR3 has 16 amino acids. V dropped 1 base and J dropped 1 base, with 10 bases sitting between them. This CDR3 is CASSLDGDQTNEKLFF. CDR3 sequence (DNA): TGTGCCAGCAGCTTAGACGGGGATCAAACTAATGAAAAACTGTTTTTT.

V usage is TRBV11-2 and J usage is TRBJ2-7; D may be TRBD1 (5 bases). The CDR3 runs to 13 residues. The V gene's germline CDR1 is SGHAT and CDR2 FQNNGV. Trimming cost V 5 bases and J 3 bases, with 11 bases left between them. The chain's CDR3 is CASSLGRNYEQYF. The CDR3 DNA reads TGTGCCAGCAGCCTGGGGCGGAACTACGAGCAGTACTTC.

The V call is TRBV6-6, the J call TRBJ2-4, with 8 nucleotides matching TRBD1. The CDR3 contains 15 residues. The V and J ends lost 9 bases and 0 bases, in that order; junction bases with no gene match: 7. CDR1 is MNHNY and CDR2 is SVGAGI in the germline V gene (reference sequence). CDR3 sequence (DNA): TGTGCCAGTAGGCGGACAGGGCTAGCCAAAAACATTCAGTACTTC. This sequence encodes CASRRTGLAKNIQYF.

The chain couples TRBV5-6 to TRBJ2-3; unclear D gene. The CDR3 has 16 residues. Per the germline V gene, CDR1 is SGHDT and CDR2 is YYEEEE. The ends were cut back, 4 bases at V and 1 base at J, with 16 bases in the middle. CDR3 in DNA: TGTGCCAGCAGCCGACCACTCGCCCGGGGCACAGATACGCAGTATTTT. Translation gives CASSRPLARGTDTQYF.

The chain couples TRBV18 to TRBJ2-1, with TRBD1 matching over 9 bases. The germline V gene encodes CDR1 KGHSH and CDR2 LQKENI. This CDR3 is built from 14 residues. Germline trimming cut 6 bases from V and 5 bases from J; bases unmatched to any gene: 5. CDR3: CASSPWTGDNEQFF. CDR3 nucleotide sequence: TGTGCCAGCTCGCCATGGACAGGGGACAATGAGCAGTTCTTC.

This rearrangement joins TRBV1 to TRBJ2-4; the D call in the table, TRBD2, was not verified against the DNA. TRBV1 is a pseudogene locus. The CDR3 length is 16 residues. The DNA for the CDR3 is TGCACCAGCAGTCCCCCGGGTTGCGGAGCCAAAAACATTCAGTACTTC. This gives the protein CTSSPPGCGAKNIQYF.

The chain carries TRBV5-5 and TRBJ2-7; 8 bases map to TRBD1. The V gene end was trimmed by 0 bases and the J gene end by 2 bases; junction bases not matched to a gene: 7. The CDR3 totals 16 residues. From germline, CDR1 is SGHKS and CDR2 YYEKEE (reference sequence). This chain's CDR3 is CASSLVPGQGTYEQYF. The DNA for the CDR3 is TGTGCCAGCAGCTTGGTTCCAGGACAGGGAACCTACGAGCAGTACTTC.

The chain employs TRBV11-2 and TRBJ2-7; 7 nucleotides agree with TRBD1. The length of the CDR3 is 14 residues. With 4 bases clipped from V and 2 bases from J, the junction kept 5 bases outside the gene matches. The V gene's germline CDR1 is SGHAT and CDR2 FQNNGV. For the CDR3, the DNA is TGTGCCAGCAGCTCTCGGACAGGCCCCTACGAGCAGTACTTC. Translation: CASSSRTGPYEQYF.

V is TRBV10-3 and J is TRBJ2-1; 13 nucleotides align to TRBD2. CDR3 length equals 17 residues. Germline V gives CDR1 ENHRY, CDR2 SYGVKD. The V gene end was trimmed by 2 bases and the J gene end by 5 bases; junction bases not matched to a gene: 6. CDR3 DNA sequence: TGTGCCATCAGTGAGACGCGGACTAGCGGGGGCAACAATGAGCAGTTCTTC. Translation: CAISETRTSGGNNEQFF.

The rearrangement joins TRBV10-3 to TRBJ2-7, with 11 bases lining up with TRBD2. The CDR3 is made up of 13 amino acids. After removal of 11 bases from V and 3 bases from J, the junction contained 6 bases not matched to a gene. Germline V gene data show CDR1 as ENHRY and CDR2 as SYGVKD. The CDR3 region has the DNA TGTGCCGCAACCGGGACTAGCGGCTACGAGCAGTACTTC. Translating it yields CAATGTSGYEQYF.

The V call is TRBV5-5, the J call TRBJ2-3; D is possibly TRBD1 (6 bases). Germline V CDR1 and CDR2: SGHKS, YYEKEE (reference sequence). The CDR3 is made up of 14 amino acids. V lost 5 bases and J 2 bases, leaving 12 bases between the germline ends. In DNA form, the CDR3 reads TGTGCCAGCAGTTCCAGGGACATCACAGATACGCAGTATTTT. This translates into CASSSRDITDTQYF.

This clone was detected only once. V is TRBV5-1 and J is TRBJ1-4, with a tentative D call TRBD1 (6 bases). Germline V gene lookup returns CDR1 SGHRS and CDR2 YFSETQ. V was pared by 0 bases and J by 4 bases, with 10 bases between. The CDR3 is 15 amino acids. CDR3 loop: CASSLETGYNEKLFF. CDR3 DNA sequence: TGCGCCAGCAGCTTGGAGACAGGCTATAATGAAAAACTGTTTTTT. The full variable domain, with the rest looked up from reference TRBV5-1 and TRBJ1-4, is KAGVTQTPRYLIKTRGQQVTLSCSPISGHRSVSWYQQTPGQGLQFLFEYFSETQRNKGNFPGRFSGRQFSNSRSEMNVSTLELGDSALYLCASSLETGYNEKLFFGSGTQLSVL.